Below, one T cell receptor beta chain is given with its context. Its antigen is not known. TCRdb keeps only in-frame clones here, not all; method: immunoSEQ multiplex PCR. The sample records about 6,700 clones, about two thirds being singletons. These data are taken from a study of coeliac disease. Study-level information: The study queried TRBV7-2 bias without high-resolution HLA data. Broader study findings: Intraepithelial and lamina propria fractions were not highly pure, so cross-contamination was possible. TRB repertoires were largely private, with most amino acid sequences found in only one sample. Control samples showed higher TRB and TRG clonality than intraepithelial and lamina propria samples in active celiac disease. Published gliadin-specific TRB sequences appeared in 9 of 18 coeliac samples, 1 of 6 controls.

The ends lost 4 bases at V and 2 bases at J; junction bases unmatched: 8. Looked up from germline, CDR1 is LGHNA and CDR2 is YNFKEQ. This CDR3 contains 16 residues. J is TRBJ2-7 and V is TRBV4-2; the match to TRBD2 covers 10 bases. Sequencing input: lamina propria lymphocytes from the gut. This sequence was found in a woman younger than 35 with active celiac disease. CDR3 amino acids: CASSPFLAGVPYEQYF. CDR3 nucleotides: TGTGCCAGCAGCCCTTTCCTAGCGGGGGTCCCCTACGAGCAGTACTTC.